This is a list of T cell receptor beta chains from one sample in a study of T-cell memory formation after mild COVID-19. TCRdb reprocessed the 5' RACE reads via MiXCR and lists one record per CDR3 protein. The table shows 250,000 to 350,000 distinct CDR3 sequences, with around 19% occurring only once. Sequencing used PBMCs or a T cell subset sorted from them (not recorded which). These receptors all come from a man between 18 and 29 years old who had mild COVID-19 (a few samples of this study predate the infection). Cell type and time point are not known. CDR3s include the opening cysteine and the closing phenylalanine or tryptophan. Fields, in order: V gene, J gene, D gene, clone size, CDR3 DNA, CDR3 protein. D genes are given only for firm matches. Size is omitted from some rows. Given values are once, few, many or a class for expanded clones.

V: TRBV6-5
J: TRBJ2-3
D: TRBD1
size: few
DNA: TGTGCCAGCAGCCCCTGGACAGGGGGCACAGATACGCAGTATTTT
CDR3: CASSPWTGGTDTQYF

V: TRBV9
J: TRBJ1-1
D: TRBD1
size: few
DNA: TGTGCCAGCAGCGCAGGGGGACAGAACACTGAAGCTTTCTTT
CDR3: CASSAGGQNTEAFF

V: TRBV7-2
J: TRBJ1-2
D: TRBD1
size: few
DNA: TGTGCCAGCAGGGAGACAGGGGTCTACTATGGCTACACCTTC
CDR3: CASRETGVYYGYTF

V: TRBV9
J: TRBJ1-1
D: .
size: .
DNA: TGTGCCAGCAGCGTAGTACCTATGGGGGGGAACACTGAAGCTTTCTTT
CDR3: CASSVVPMGGNTEAFF

V: TRBV7-9
J: TRBJ1-2
D: .
size: many
DNA: TGTGCCAGCAGCTTAGGGGCGGGGTTATATGGCTACACCTTC
CDR3: CASSLGAGLYGYTF

V: TRBV29-1
J: TRBJ1-2
D: .
size: .
DNA: TGCAGCGTTGAAGATAGACAGCTGGGCTATGGCTACACCTTC
CDR3: CSVEDRQLGYGYTF

V: TRBV20-1
J: TRBJ2-3
D: TRBD2
size: .
DNA: TGCAGTGCTAGAAAAGGACTAGCGGGGGTTGATACGCAGTATTTT
CDR3: CSARKGLAGVDTQYF

V: TRBV9
J: TRBJ1-1
D: TRBD1
size: .
DNA: TGTGCCAGCAGCGTCGGGACAGTTCCACACCAAGAAGCTTTCTTT
CDR3: CASSVGTVPHQEAFF

V: TRBV4-3
J: TRBJ2-5
D: .
size: .
DNA: TGCGCCAGCAGCTCCGGGCTTTCTGGGGGGGAGACCCAGTACTTC
CDR3: CASSSGLSGGETQYF

V: TRBV6-1
J: TRBJ1-2
D: .
size: .
DNA: TGTGCCAGCAGGGTGGACACCGTTTACACCTTC
CDR3: CASRVDTVYTF

V: TRBV5-1
J: TRBJ1-2
D: TRBD1
size: few
DNA: TGCGCCAGCAGCTCCGGACAGGGTGGTGGCTACACCTTC
CDR3: CASSSGQGGGYTF

V: TRBV5-1
J: TRBJ2-7
D: .
size: few
DNA: TGCGCCAGCAGCTTGGGCACCGAATCGGGCGAGCAGTACTTC
CDR3: CASSLGTESGEQYF

V: TRBV6-5
J: TRBJ2-6
D: .
size: .
DNA: TGTGCCAGCAGTTACTGGACGTCTGGGGCCAACGTCCTGACTTTC
CDR3: CASSYWTSGANVLTF

V: TRBV5-1
J: TRBJ2-2
D: TRBD2
size: .
DNA: TGCGCCAGCAGCTCGGGACTAGCGGACACCGGGGAGCTGTTTTTT
CDR3: CASSSGLADTGELFF

V: TRBV20-1
J: TRBJ2-3
D: .
size: few
DNA: TGCAGTGCTAGTGGGACCCCCGGCCCAGATACGCAGTATTTT
CDR3: CSASGTPGPDTQYF

V: TRBV9
J: TRBJ1-1
D: .
size: .
DNA: TGTGCCAGCAGCGTAGGGGTTGGCACTGAAGCTTTCTTT
CDR3: CASSVGVGTEAFF

V: TRBV29-1
J: TRBJ2-5
D: .
size: few
DNA: TGCAGCGTTGGTTTGGGGGAGACCCAGTACTTC
CDR3: CSVGLGETQYF

V: TRBV4-3
J: TRBJ1-1
D: .
size: few
DNA: TGCGCCAGCAGCCAACGGGCCACCTTGAACACTGAAGCTTTCTTT
CDR3: CASSQRATLNTEAFF

V: TRBV27
J: TRBJ2-5
D: TRBD2
size: few
DNA: TGTGCCAGCAGTCCCTTCGGGGAGCGGGGGGCCGTCAAGTACTTC
CDR3: CASSPFGERGAVKYF

V: TRBV5-1
J: TRBJ2-1
D: .
size: many
DNA: TGCGCCAGCAGCCTCCGGGGGGCCAATATCCATGAGCAGTTCTTC
CDR3: CASSLRGANIHEQFF

V: TRBV25-1
J: TRBJ1-4
D: .
size: few
DNA: TGTGCCAGCAGTGGAACCAATGAAAAACTGTTTTTT
CDR3: CASSGTNEKLFF

V: TRBV4-2
J: TRBJ2-5
D: TRBD2
size: many
DNA: TGTGCCAGCAGCCTGGGTATCGGGGGGCAAGAGACCCAGTACTTC
CDR3: CASSLGIGGQETQYF

V: TRBV4-2
J: TRBJ1-1
D: .
size: few
DNA: TGTGCCAGCAGCCTCCGGGTGGAGAACACTGAAGCTTTCTTT
CDR3: CASSLRVENTEAFF

V: TRBV20-1
J: TRBJ1-4
D: .
size: .
DNA: TGCAGTGCTAGGACGACTACAACTAATGAAAAACTGTTTTTT
CDR3: CSARTTTTNEKLFF

V: TRBV11-2
J: TRBJ2-1
D: .
size: few
DNA: TGTGCCAGCAGCCCCCGGAGGACAGCGATGTCCTACAATGAGCAGTTCTTC
CDR3: CASSPRRTAMSYNEQFF

V: TRBV12-3/TRBV12-4
J: TRBJ2-3
D: .
size: few
DNA: TGTGCCAGCAGTTTAAGTGTAAGGGATACGCAGTATTTT
CDR3: CASSLSVRDTQYF

V: TRBV5-5
J: TRBJ1-2
D: TRBD1
size: .
DNA: TGTGCCAGCAGAGCCGGGACAGGAAACTATGGCTACACCTTC
CDR3: CASRAGTGNYGYTF

V: TRBV10-3
J: TRBJ2-3
D: .
size: .
DNA: TGTGCCATCAGTGATCTCCTTCCCCCGCAGTATTTT
CDR3: CAISDLLPPQYF

V: TRBV7-2
J: TRBJ1-3
D: .
size: .
DNA: TGTGCCAGCAGCTTAGTCAACAGTCTCCGGACCCCCCGCTTT
CDR3: CASSLVNSLRTPRF

V: TRBV7-9
J: TRBJ2-7
D: .
size: few
DNA: TGTGCCAGCAGCTTAGCCAGGGGGGAGGTGGACGAGCAGTACTTC
CDR3: CASSLARGEVDEQYF

V: TRBV29-1
J: TRBJ1-2
D: TRBD1
size: .
DNA: TGCAGCGTCGACCGACAGGGCCCACATGGCTACACCTTC
CDR3: CSVDRQGPHGYTF

V: TRBV5-4
J: TRBJ2-3
D: .
size: .
DNA: TGTGCCAGCAGCTCGACTAGGGCGGATACGCAGTATTTT
CDR3: CASSSTRADTQYF

V: TRBV29-1
J: TRBJ2-5
D: TRBD2
size: few
DNA: TGCAGCGTTGAAGATTTAGGAGGGAACTGGGGGGGGACCCAGTACTTC
CDR3: CSVEDLGGNWGGTQYF

V: TRBV12-3/TRBV12-4
J: TRBJ2-5
D: .
size: .
DNA: TGTGCCAGCAGATCCCCTGGGAACCAAGAGACCCAGTACTTC
CDR3: CASRSPGNQETQYF

V: TRBV11-2
J: TRBJ2-2
D: .
size: .
DNA: TGTGCCAGCAGGACGTGGCTAGCGCAATCCGTGGGCACCGGGGAGCTGTTTTTT
CDR3: CASRTWLAQSVGTGELFF

V: TRBV6-1
J: TRBJ2-3
D: .
size: many
DNA: TGTGCCAGCAGTGAATGGGAAGATACGCAGTATTTT
CDR3: CASSEWEDTQYF

V: TRBV5-1
J: TRBJ2-4
D: .
size: few
DNA: TGCGCCAGCAGCATGTCGGGGGCGGGAAACATTCAGTACTTC
CDR3: CASSMSGAGNIQYF

V: TRBV9
J: TRBJ1-2
D: .
size: .
DNA: TGTGCCAGCAGCGTAGCAGGGAATTATGGCTACACCTTC
CDR3: CASSVAGNYGYTF

V: TRBV7-2
J: TRBJ2-3
D: TRBD2
size: few
DNA: TGTGCCAGCAGCTTTAGCGGGACCCGCACAGATACGCAGTATTTT
CDR3: CASSFSGTRTDTQYF

V: TRBV29-1
J: TRBJ2-1
D: TRBD2
size: .
DNA: TGCAGCGTTGTAGGGACTAGCCACAATGAGCAGTTCTTC
CDR3: CSVVGTSHNEQFF

V: TRBV4-3
J: TRBJ1-4
D: .
size: many
DNA: TGCGCCAGCAGCCCAAACGAGGGGTCGGGTAATGAAAAACTGTTTTTT
CDR3: CASSPNEGSGNEKLFF

V: TRBV5-1
J: TRBJ2-3
D: .
size: once
DNA: TGCGCCAGCAGGACTCAGGGCTTCACAGATACGCAGTATTTT
CDR3: CASRTQGFTDTQYF

V: TRBV15
J: TRBJ1-5
D: .
size: .
DNA: TGTGCCACCAGCAGGCAGGATAATCAGCCCCAGCATTTT
CDR3: CATSRQDNQPQHF

V: TRBV12-5
J: TRBJ2-5
D: TRBD1
size: few
DNA: TGTGCTAGTGGTAAACCGGGACAGGGGGAGACCCAGTACTTC
CDR3: CASGKPGQGETQYF

V: TRBV7-2
J: TRBJ2-4
D: .
size: many
DNA: TGTGCCAGCAGCTTAAAGGCCGGGGCCAAAAACATTCAGTACTTC
CDR3: CASSLKAGAKNIQYF

V: TRBV4-3
J: TRBJ2-5
D: .
size: few
DNA: TGCGCCAGCAGCCAAGAAGTTGGAGGCCAAGAGACCCAGTACTTC
CDR3: CASSQEVGGQETQYF

V: TRBV20-1
J: TRBJ2-1
D: TRBD2
size: .
DNA: TGCAGTGCTAGAGATTGGCAGGGAGGGTCCAATGAGCAGTTCTTC
CDR3: CSARDWQGGSNEQFF

V: TRBV6-5
J: TRBJ2-5
D: .
size: .
DNA: TGTGCCAGCAGCACACTCACAGGGGGGGACGAGACCCAGTACTTC
CDR3: CASSTLTGGDETQYF

V: TRBV10-3
J: TRBJ2-5
D: .
size: few
DNA: TGTGCCATCAGTGAGATATCCGCCTCGGAGACCCAGTACTTC
CDR3: CAISEISASETQYF

V: TRBV4-3
J: TRBJ2-1
D: .
size: few
DNA: TGCGCCAGCAGCCAGGGGGCAAATCAAGCCTACAATGAGCAGTTCTTC
CDR3: CASSQGANQAYNEQFF

V: TRBV20-1
J: TRBJ1-2
D: .
size: few
DNA: TGCAGTGCTAGAGACACTGTTTTTGGCTACACCTTC
CDR3: CSARDTVFGYTF

V: TRBV11-1
J: TRBJ1-2
D: .
size: .
DNA: TGTGCCAGCAGCTTTGAAAGAGAAGATGGCTACACCTTC
CDR3: CASSFEREDGYTF

V: TRBV7-9
J: TRBJ2-5
D: .
size: .
DNA: TGTGCCAGCAGCCGAGACTGGGGGACGTACCAAGAGACCCAGTACTTC
CDR3: CASSRDWGTYQETQYF

V: TRBV20-1
J: TRBJ2-3
D: .
size: .
DNA: TGCAGTGCGGGATTTGGGGGGGCCAACACAGATACGCAGTATTTT
CDR3: CSAGFGGANTDTQYF

V: TRBV15
J: TRBJ1-4
D: TRBD1
size: many
DNA: TGTGCCACCAGCGGACAGGGTTGGGAAAAACTGTTTTTT
CDR3: CATSGQGWEKLFF

V: TRBV9
J: TRBJ2-3
D: TRBD2
size: .
DNA: TGTGCCAGCAGCGCGACCCTAGCGGGGGGTTCAGATACGCAGTATTTT
CDR3: CASSATLAGGSDTQYF

V: TRBV30
J: TRBJ1-5
D: TRBD1
size: .
DNA: TGTGCCTGGAGTGCCGGTTCCGCAGGGGGAAAACAGCCCCAGCATTTT
CDR3: CAWSAGSAGGKQPQHF